Each of the 14 T cell receptor beta chains below was sequenced from the same sample in a study of blood T cell repertoires in COVID-19 (dated by TCRdb to the early 2020s). Libraries were constructed by the immunoSEQ multiplex PCR assay. TCRdb took this table from immuneACCESS and kept in-frame rearrangements with V and J called. Such tables lack part of the clones; where checked against another copy, unresolved V genes explain under half of the gap, and the rest is unexplained. In this sample the table shows 200,000 to 250,000 clones, about 86% of which occur a single time. The ten largest clones take up more than 2% of the sample. Specimen: peripheral blood. The receptors derive from a woman between 55 and 75 years old with acute or convalescent COVID-19.

In nucleotides, the CDR3 is TGTGCCAGCAGCGTAGGAATAGCGGGTAACTACGAGCAGTACTTC. Its translation: CASSVGIAGNYEQYF. The V call is TRBV9, the J call TRBJ2-7, with 7 bases fitting TRBD2. The J segment lost 3 bases and the V segment lost 0 bases, leaving 6 bases of the junction unmatched. Germline-derived CDR1 and CDR2 are SGDLS and YYNGEE. The CDR3 extends over 15 amino acids.

This clone was seen a single time. The chain combines TRBV7-6 with TRBJ2-5, with a possible D match to TRBD2 (6 bases). V lost 8 bases, J lost 3 bases, and 13 bases lay in between. Germline V gives CDR1 SGHVS, CDR2 FNYEAQ. CDR3 length: 13 amino acids. Here the CDR3 reads CASGRRREETQYF. Here the CDR3 DNA reads TGTGCCAGCGGGAGGAGGAGGGAAGAGACCCAGTACTTC.

The chain couples TRBV5-1 to TRBJ1-1; TRBD1 aligns across 10 bases. V shed 4 bases, J shed 1 base, and the junction held 4 bases outside the gene matches. Germline lookup yields CDR1 SGHRS and CDR2 YFSETQ. This CDR3 contains 15 residues. As DNA, the CDR3 is TGCGCCAGCAGCCCTCGGACAGGGGGGAACACTGAAGCTTTCTTT. It translates to CASSPRTGGNTEAFF.

The V call is TRBV19, the J call TRBJ1-2; 7 bases match TRBD1. This CDR3 is built from 13 residues. V lost 4 bases and J lost 4; bases outside the gene matches: 3. Germline V gene lookup returns CDR1 LNHDA and CDR2 SQIVND (reference sequence). The DNA of the CDR3 is TGTGCCAGTAGTAGGGGACAGTCCTATGGCTACACCTTC. It codes for CASSRGQSYGYTF.

Comment on this clone: One junction end disagrees with the germline gene, perhaps due to a read error. The chain carries TRBV5-1 and TRBJ2-1; 11 bases match TRBD2. The germline gives CDR1 SGHRS, CDR2 YFSETQ. The CDR3 consists of 15 residues. As DNA, the CDR3 is TGCGCCAGCAGTTTGGTAGCGGGGGGGAACAATGAGCAGTTCTTC. This gives the protein CASSLVAGGNNEQFF.

The rearrangement joins TRBV27 to TRBJ1-1; 7 positions match TRBD1. Per the germline V gene, CDR1 is MNHEY and CDR2 is SMNVEV (reference sequence). J lost 1 base, V lost 3 bases, and 2 bases had no gene match. The CDR3 spans 14 residues. CDR3 sequence (DNA): TGTGCCAGCAGTTTGGGACAGAGGAACACTGAAGCTTTCTTT. This encodes CASSLGQRNTEAFF.

Worth noting for this clone: One junction end disagrees with the germline gene, perhaps due to a read error. V usage is TRBV12-3 or TRBV12-4 and J usage is TRBJ1-1; D is unclear. There are 13 residues in the CDR3. As DNA, the CDR3 is TGTGCCAGCAGTAGGACGGAGGGCTCGGCAGTGACATTT. Translating it yields CASSRTEGSAVTF.

The V gene is TRBV24-1, the J gene TRBJ1-4, with unresolved D. Trimming pared 6 bases from V and 5 bases from J, leaving 12 bases between. This CDR3 region has 14 residues. Germline assignment: CDR1 KGHDR and CDR2 SFDVKD. The CDR3 bases are TGTGCCACCAGTTCCGGTTTAATAAATGAAAAACTGTTTTTT. Its protein product is CATSSGLINEKLFF.

This sequence joins TRBV19 and TRBJ1-5; 7 bases map to TRBD1. This CDR3 region has 15 residues. Germline lookup yields CDR1 LNHDA and CDR2 SQIVND (reference sequence). V shed 7 bases, J shed 4 bases, and the junction held 10 bases outside the gene matches. CDR3 sequence: CASTRRGTVNQPQHF. The CDR3 DNA sequence: TGTGCCAGTACCCGACGCGGGACAGTTAATCAGCCCCAGCATTTT. The variable domain in full, completed from reference TRBV19 and TRBJ1-5, reads DGGITQSPKYLFRKEGQNVTLSCEQNLNHDAMYWYRQDPGQGLRLIYYSQIVNDFQKGDIAEGYSVSREKKESFPLTVTSAQKNPTAFYLCASTRRGTVNQPQHFGDGTRLSIL.

The rearrangement uses TRBV29-1 and TRBJ2-5, with 11 bases identical to TRBD1. CDR3 length: 13 residues. CDR1 and CDR2 from the germline V gene are SQVTM and ANQGSEA. The V and J ends lost 6 bases and 5 bases, in that order; junction bases with no gene match: 5. The CDR3, as DNA: TGCAGCGTAGGACAGGGGGCTTGGGAGACCCAGTACTTC. This gives the protein CSVGQGAWETQYF.

The rearrangement links TRBV9 to TRBJ2-3; 7 bases fit TRBD2. From germline, CDR1 is SGDLS and CDR2 YYNGEE. V lost 7 bases, J lost 2 bases, and 13 bases stayed unmatched. The CDR3 spans 16 residues. The CDR3 DNA is TGTGCCAGCCAACCCCGGGGGGACTCTTACACAGATACGCAGTATTTT. Its translation: CASQPRGDSYTDTQYF. The variable domain in full, completed from reference TRBV9 and TRBJ2-3, reads DSGVTQTPKHLITATGQRVTLRCSPRSGDLSVYWYQQSLDQGLQFLIQYYNGEERAKGNILERFSAQQFPDLHSELNLSSLELGDSALYFCASQPRGDSYTDTQYFGPGTRLTVL.

The CDR3 region is CASSQEAQGQSVFHEQFF. CDR3 bases: TGCGCCAGCAGCCAAGAGGCCCAGGGACAGAGCGTTTTCCATGAGCAGTTCTTC. The V call is TRBV4-1, the J call TRBJ2-1; TRBD1 agrees at 7 bases. With 0 bases clipped from V and 8 bases from J, the junction kept 16 bases outside the gene matches. Germline V CDR1 and CDR2: MGHRA, YSYEKL. The CDR3 runs 18 residues.

The chain links TRBV24-1 to TRBJ1-4, with 7 nucleotides matching TRBD1. The CDR3 spans 15 residues. Germline CDR1 and CDR2: KGHDR and SFDVKD. The ends lost 0 bases at V and 10 bases at J; junction bases unmatched: 7. CDR3 in amino acids: CATSDLDTRGSKLFF. The CDR3 nucleotides read TGTGCCACCAGTGATTTGGACACCAGGGGGTCAAAACTGTTTTTT.

This clone occurred once. CDR3 in DNA: TGCGCCAGCCGGGGAGGCAACTATGGCTACACCTTC. Its translation: CASRGGNYGYTF. The rearrangement links TRBV5-1 to TRBJ1-2; D uncertain. The germline V and J ends were trimmed by 7 bases and 2 bases, with 9 bases remaining between them. The germline V gene encodes CDR1 SGHRS and CDR2 YFSETQ. This CDR3 has 12 amino acids.